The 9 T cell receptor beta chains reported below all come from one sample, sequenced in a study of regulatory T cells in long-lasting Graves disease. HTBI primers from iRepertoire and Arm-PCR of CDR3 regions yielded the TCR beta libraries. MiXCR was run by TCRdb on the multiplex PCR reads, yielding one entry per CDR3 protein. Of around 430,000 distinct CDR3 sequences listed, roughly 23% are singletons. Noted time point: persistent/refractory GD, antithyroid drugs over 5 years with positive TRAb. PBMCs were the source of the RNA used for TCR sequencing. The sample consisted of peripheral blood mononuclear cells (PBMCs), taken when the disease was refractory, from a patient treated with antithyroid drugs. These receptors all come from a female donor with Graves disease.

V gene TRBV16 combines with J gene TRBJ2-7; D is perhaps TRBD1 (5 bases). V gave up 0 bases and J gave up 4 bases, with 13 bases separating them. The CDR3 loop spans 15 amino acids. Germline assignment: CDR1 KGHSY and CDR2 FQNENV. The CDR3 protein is CASSQSSGLAYEQYF. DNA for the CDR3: TGTGCCAGCAGCCAATCTTCAGGGCTCGCGTACGAGCAGTACTTC.

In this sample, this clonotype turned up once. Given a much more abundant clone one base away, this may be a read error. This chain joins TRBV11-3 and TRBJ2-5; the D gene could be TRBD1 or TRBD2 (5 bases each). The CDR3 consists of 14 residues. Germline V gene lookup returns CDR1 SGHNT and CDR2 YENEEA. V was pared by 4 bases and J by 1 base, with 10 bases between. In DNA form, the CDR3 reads TGTGCCAGCAGCTCTTGGGACGGCCAAGAGACCCAGTACTTC. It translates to CASSSWDGQETQYF.

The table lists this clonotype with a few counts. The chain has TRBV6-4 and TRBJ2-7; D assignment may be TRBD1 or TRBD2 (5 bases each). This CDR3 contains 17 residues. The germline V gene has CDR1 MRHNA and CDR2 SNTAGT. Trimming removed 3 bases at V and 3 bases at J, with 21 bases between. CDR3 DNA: TGTGCCAGCAGTGAACGGGGCTCTCCTACCCCGGGCTACGAGCAGTACTTC. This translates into CASSERGSPTPGYEQYF.

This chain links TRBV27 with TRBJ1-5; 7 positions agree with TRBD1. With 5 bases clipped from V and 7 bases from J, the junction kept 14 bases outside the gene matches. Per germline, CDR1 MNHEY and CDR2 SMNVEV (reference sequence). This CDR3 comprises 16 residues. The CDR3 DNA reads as TGTGCCAGCAGTAAATACAGGGGTTTAAAGCTCCAGCCCCAGCATTTT. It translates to CASSKYRGLKLQPQHF.

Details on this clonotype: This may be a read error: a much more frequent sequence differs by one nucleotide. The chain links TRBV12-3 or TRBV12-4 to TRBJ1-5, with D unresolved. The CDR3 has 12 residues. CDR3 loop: CASSQSNQPQRF. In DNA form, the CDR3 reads TGTGCCAGCAGTCAGAGCAATCAGCCCCAGCGTTTT.

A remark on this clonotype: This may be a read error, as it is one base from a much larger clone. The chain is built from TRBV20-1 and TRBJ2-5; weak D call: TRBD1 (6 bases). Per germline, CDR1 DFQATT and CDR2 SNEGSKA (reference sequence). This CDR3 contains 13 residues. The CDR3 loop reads CSALGRGQETQCF. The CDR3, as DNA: TGCAGTGCCCTCGGCAGGGGACAAGAGACCCAGTGCTTC.

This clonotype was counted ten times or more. The CDR3 DNA follows: TGTGCCAGCAGTCCCACCCTTAACTATGGCTACACCTTC. It translates to CASSPTLNYGYTF. This chain joins TRBV28 and TRBJ1-2; D remains unclear. This CDR3 has 13 amino acids. Germline values: CDR1 MDHEN, CDR2 SYDVKM. V was clipped by 5 bases and J by 1 base, with 8 bases between them.

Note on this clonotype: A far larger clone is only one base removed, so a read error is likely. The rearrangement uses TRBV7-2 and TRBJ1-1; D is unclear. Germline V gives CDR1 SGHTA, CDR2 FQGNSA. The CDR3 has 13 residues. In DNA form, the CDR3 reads TGTGGCAGCAGCCTGTCGGTGAACACTGAAGCTTTCTTT. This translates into CGSSLSVNTEAFF.

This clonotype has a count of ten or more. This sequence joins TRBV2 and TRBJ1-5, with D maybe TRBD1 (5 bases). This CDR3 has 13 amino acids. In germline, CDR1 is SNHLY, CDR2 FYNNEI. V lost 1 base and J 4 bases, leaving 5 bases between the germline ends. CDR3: CASSEEGNQPQHF. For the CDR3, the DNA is TGTGCCAGCAGTGAAGAGGGGAATCAGCCCCAGCATTTT.